These T cell receptor beta chains were read from a single sample in a study of T cells expressing NK-cell markers. With the 5' RACE reads reprocessed, TCRdb shows one record per CDR3 protein and no DNA. With a few hundred thousand distinct CDR3 sequences in the sample, the ten largest clones hold roughly 1.4%. Specimen: blood T cells: a sorted CD56 or NKG2C T cell subset, CD4+ or CD8+ T cells, or bulk PBMC T cells (not recorded which). The origin of the receptors is a woman aged 45-65 years in good health. Both conserved end residues are part of each CDR3.

CDR3: CASSFRGAGGYTF; V: TRBV12-3/TRBV12-4; J: TRBJ1-2
CDR3: CSVKRDRGQNEQFF; V: TRBV29-1; J: TRBJ2-1
CDR3: CSATLSGVRSREQYF; V: TRBV20-1; J: TRBJ2-7
CDR3: CATSQRRGYNEQFF; V: TRBV24-1; J: TRBJ2-1
CDR3: CASSPSGGLEETQYF; V: TRBV6-2/TRBV6-3; J: TRBJ2-5
CDR3: CASSQESSGRGPRYF; V: TRBV3-1; J: TRBJ2-3
CDR3: CASSIVGGSSYNEQFF; V: TRBV19; J: TRBJ2-1
CDR3: CASRPRRSYNEQFF; V: TRBV6-5; J: TRBJ2-1
CDR3: CASSSLQGGLPQHF; V: TRBV6-5; J: TRBJ1-5
CDR3: CASTHGRLNTGELFF; V: TRBV7-8; J: TRBJ2-2